A selection of T cell receptor beta chains follows, all from one sample in a study of blood T cell repertoires in COVID-19. The method was immunoSEQ multiplex PCR; TCRdb's version includes in-frame clones alone and lacks a portion of them. The top ten clones hold more than 1.2% of a sample with about 300,000 clones, less than 85% of them seen once. Input material: peripheral blood. The receptors derive from a human donor with COVID-19, enrolled during active disease. The donor label of this sample is uncertain. The conserved cysteine and the conserved F or W are not part of the CDR3 here.

J,V,CDR3
TRBJ2-1,TRBV7-2,ASSLEGLAGLEQF
TRBJ2-7,TRBV19,ASSYSSYEQY
TRBJ2-7,TRBV28,ASSPLGQSALAEQY
TRBJ2-2,TRBV11-2,ASSRLAIGELF
TRBJ2-5,TRBV5-1,ASSLGSGKETQY
TRBJ2-7,TRBV5-5,ASSLYVSVTYEQY
TRBJ2-2,TRBV5-1,ASRRTGTMPTGELF
TRBJ2-5,TRBV10-3,AISESIQAGETQY
TRBJ2-5,TRBV10-1,AKTPTSLVKETQY
TRBJ2-7,TRBV28,ASSLSGGRNEQY
TRBJ2-3,TRBV14,ASSQEGRSTDTQY
TRBJ2-1,TRBV7-3,ASSIRLGTREGEQF
TRBJ2-3,TRBV7-2,ASRPSGRRSDTQY
TRBJ1-2,TRBV19,ATRRGGVHYGYT
TRBJ2-3,TRBV24-1,ATSVGTPDTQY
TRBJ2-5,TRBV5-6,ASSRWTSIDQETQY
TRBJ2-5,TRBV6-5,ASRKQGDYPGTQY
TRBJ2-2,TRBV10-3,AISEGLAGATGELF
TRBJ2-7,TRBV20-1,SASAVSGRRAEQY
TRBJ2-1,TRBV27,ASRRGQHNNEQF
TRBJ2-5,TRBV28,ASSGQGRETQY
TRBJ2-6,TRBV7-6,ASSLVAGNSGANVLT
TRBJ2-3,TRBV6-5,ASRSASTDTQY
TRBJ2-2,TRBV6-5,ASSDSQLRTGELF
TRBJ1-2,TRBV12-3/TRBV12-4,ASSRTGIYGYT
TRBJ1-5,TRBV27,ASSLGVSTNQPQH
TRBJ1-5,TRBV19,ASSITSWGAGPQH
TRBJ2-3,TRBV3-1/TRBV3-2,ASSREGRTMEY
TRBJ1-1,TRBV10-3,AINDRGRGTEAF
TRBJ1-1,TRBV7-6,ASSSMTGTNTEAF
TRBJ2-2,TRBV12-5,ASGFPWGLAGGNTGELF
TRBJ1-1,TRBV28,ASSLSWRQGVWGTEAF
TRBJ1-5,TRBV19,ASSISAGLQPQH
TRBJ1-2,TRBV6-6,ASSGSGTGGYDGYT
TRBJ1-1,TRBV28,ASRLPGTGLLNTEAF
TRBJ2-5,TRBV10-1,ACPPGGRETQY
TRBJ2-4,TRBV14,ASSHTRIGGNIQY
TRBJ1-2,TRBV5-1,ASSLNVGQGVVGYT
TRBJ1-3,TRBV27,ASSLSSGQATGNTIY
TRBJ1-4,TRBV9,ASSAWGGTNEKLF
TRBJ1-2,TRBV7-2,ASSLQGATNYGYT
TRBJ2-2,TRBV4-3,ASSQESTLAGAGELF
TRBJ2-7,TRBV6-5,ASRLAGQTYEQY
TRBJ2-2,TRBV28,ASSLFREVTGELF
TRBJ2-7,TRBV6-5,ASSRGTSGGYEQY
TRBJ2-7,TRBV3-1/TRBV3-2,ASSQDLRGLNSYEQY
TRBJ1-2,TRBV21-1,ASSRDGQGGYT
TRBJ1-2,TRBV2,ASRIHGTNIYGYT
TRBJ1-2,TRBV30,AWSEKGATRGYT
TRBJ1-2,TRBV2,ASSVAQVRDGYT
TRBJ2-2,TRBV5-1,ASGTAAGKGTGELF
TRBJ1-3,TRBV19,ASKASAVFYSGNTIY
TRBJ1-4,TRBV28,ASSPQDGGTNEKLF
TRBJ1-4,TRBV27,ASSRTGPNEKLF
TRBJ1-2,TRBV5-1,ASSFGRASNYGYT